This T cell receptor (beta chain) was retrieved from a study of blood T cell repertoires in COVID-19. Whole-study context: Italy, Spain and the United States were the sources of the convalescent and acute COVID-19 samples. Nucleic acid was either cDNA or gDNA, and it came from T cells, B-cell-depleted T cells, or PBMCs.

V was cut by 1 base and J by 9 bases, with 10 bases left in between. Germline CDR1 reads SGHTA; CDR2 reads FQGNSA. CDR3 size: 13 residues. Authors' methods: Estimation of nucleated cell counts was performed using reference gene primer amplification. Assay used: immunoSEQ multiplex PCR; TCRdb lists only in-frame clones, some missing. D and trimming were read from the DNA, whereas the V and J calls and clone size are those reported in that table. The table lists about 34,000 clones, roughly 80% of them singletons. The sample consisted of peripheral blood. The sequence came from a human donor in a cohort sampled during active COVID-19. V gene TRBV7-2 combines with J gene TRBJ1-5; no clear D. CDR3 nucleotides: TGTGCCAGCAGCTTAGAACATCCCAGGCCCCAGCATTTT. Residues: CASSLEHPRPQHF.